What follows describes a single T cell receptor (beta chain). This record belongs to a study of cytomegalovirus exposure and HLA in healthy donors. Vbeta (60) and Jbeta (13) primers were used in the PCR. Here immunoSEQ multiplex PCR was the method, and the copy in TCRdb shows in-frame clones only, minus some. The sample lists roughly 120,000 clones; 70% to 85% were seen once. There were likely unrecorded immune exposures, though donors were nominally healthy when sampled. The CDR3 has 16 residues. CDR1 and CDR2 from the germline V gene are SGHAT and FQNNGV. The junction had 14 bases not matched to a gene; V was cut back by 5 bases and J by 5 bases.

The genes are TRBV11-2 and TRBJ1-2; 7 positions match TRBD1. This TCR was recovered from a young woman in good health and CMV-seronegative. The material sequenced was PBMCs. The CDR3 loop is CASSQIGQGGRYGYTF. Here the CDR3 DNA reads TGTGCCAGCAGCCAAATAGGCCAGGGGGGTCGGTATGGCTACACCTTC.